These T cell receptor beta chains were read from a single sample in a study of T cells after yellow fever vaccination. TCRdb independently ran MiXCR on the 5' RACE reads; one entry per CDR3 protein. The sample has 200,000 to 300,000 distinct CDR3 sequences; around 3.5% are singletons. This specimen consisted of PBMCs, obtained 15 days after the yellow fever booster vaccination. These TCRs come from a man aged 18 to 29 who received the YFV17D yellow fever vaccine. Each CDR3 is given with its conserved first and last residue. A D gene is named only where the DNA matches it firmly. Size tells how often a clone was seen (once, few, many) or the class of an expanded clone, and some rows leave it out.

.,TRBV28,many,TRBJ2-5,CASPSPGGETQYF,TGTGCCAGCCCCTCCCCAGGCGGGGAGACCCAGTACTTC
TRBD2,TRBV7-2,many,TRBJ2-5,CASSPLSGGIQETQYF,TGTGCCAGCAGCCCGTTGAGCGGGGGGATACAAGAGACCCAGTACTTC
TRBD1,TRBV3-1,many,TRBJ2-3,CASSLRIPGQRTDTQYF,TGTGCCAGCAGCCTAAGAATACCGGGACAGCGGACAGATACGCAGTATTTT
.,TRBV15,.,TRBJ2-2,CATSRVGNTGELFF,TGTGCCACCAGCAGAGTAGGGAACACCGGGGAGCTGTTTTTT
.,TRBV12-3/TRBV12-4,.,TRBJ2-5,CASSAPQATQYF,TGTGCCAGCAGTGCGCCCCAGGCGACCCAGTACTTC
.,TRBV5-1,many,TRBJ2-3,CASSLELGRDTQYF,TGCGCCAGCAGCTTGGAGCTAGGAAGGGATACGCAGTATTTT
.,TRBV30,.,TRBJ1-5,CAWSGGMSGQPQHF,TGTGCCTGGAGTGGCGGGATGTCCGGCCAGCCCCAGCATTTT
.,TRBV24-1,many,TRBJ2-1,CATSDSGGPYNEQFF,TGTGCCACCAGTGATTCGGGCGGCCCCTACAATGAGCAGTTCTTC
TRBD1,TRBV5-1,many,TRBJ2-1,CASSGTGFAFF,TGCGCCAGCAGCGGGACAGGGTTTGCGTTCTTC
TRBD1,TRBV10-1,many,TRBJ2-2,CASSEGDSTGELFF,TGCGCCAGCAGTGAGGGGGACAGCACCGGGGAGCTGTTTTTT
.,TRBV18,many,TRBJ1-1,CASSLAGARTEAFF,TGTGCCAGCTCACTCGCAGGCGCTAGGACTGAAGCTTTCTTT
TRBD2,TRBV29-1,.,TRBJ2-1,CSAVPAGGSYKEQFF,TGCAGTGCCGTTCCGGCGGGAGGCTCCTACAAGGAGCAGTTCTTC
.,TRBV12-3/TRBV12-4,many,TRBJ1-1,CASTYAGVTPEAFF,TGTGCCAGCACCTACGCAGGGGTCACCCCTGAAGCTTTCTTT
.,TRBV7-2,many,TRBJ2-5,CASSLVEGETQYF,TGTGCCAGCAGCTTAGTGGAGGGGGAGACCCAGTACTTC
.,TRBV12-3/TRBV12-4,many,TRBJ2-7,CASSPGRWSSYEQYF,TGTGCCAGCAGTCCGGGACGGTGGAGCTCCTACGAGCAGTACTTC
TRBD2,TRBV20-1,many,TRBJ2-3,CSARSSGNTDTQYF,TGCAGTGCTCGCTCTAGCGGGAACACAGATACGCAGTATTTT
TRBD1,TRBV5-4,many,TRBJ2-7,CASSRGQGSGEQYF,TGTGCCAGCAGCCGGGGACAGGGGTCTGGCGAGCAGTACTTC
.,TRBV20-1,many,TRBJ2-2,CSTRDSSRSGELFF,TGCAGCACTCGGGACTCATCTCGCTCTGGGGAGCTGTTTTTT